These 19 T cell receptor beta chains came from one sample sequenced in a study of blood T cell repertoires in COVID-19. Profiled with immunoSEQ multiplex PCR; TCRdb holds only in-frame clones, not every one. The sample consists of approximately 290,000 clones, 80% to 90% of them appearing once. Sample: peripheral blood. Receptors originate from a man aged 25-40 years with acute or convalescent COVID-19.

The chain couples TRBV6-5 to TRBJ1-6, with D possibly being TRBD1 (6 bases). Germline CDR1 is MNHEY and CDR2 is SVGAGI. The CDR3 runs 11 residues. CDR3 loop: CAGQSNSPLHF. The CDR3 DNA sequence: TGTGCAGGACAGTCCAATTCACCCCTCCACTTT.

V usage is TRBV29-1 and J usage is TRBJ1-1; D may be TRBD1 (5 bases). Trimming took 4 bases from V and 2 from J, leaving 11 bases between them. The CDR3 has 13 residues. CDR1 is SQVTM and CDR2 is ANQGSEA in the germline V gene. The CDR3 reads CSVARQRNTEAFF. The CDR3 nucleotides are TGCAGCGTTGCACGACAGAGAAACACTGAAGCTTTCTTT.

CDR3 coding DNA: TGTGCCAGCAGGCCCCTTGGCAGAAACTATGGCTACACCTTC. Translated, it gives CASRPLGRNYGYTF. V usage is TRBV6-5 and J usage is TRBJ1-2; D unresolved. The CDR3 length is 14 residues. Trimming shortened V by 6 bases and J by 2 bases, and 13 bases separated the two germline ends. The germline V gene encodes CDR1 MNHEY and CDR2 SVGAGI.

The V call is TRBV28, the J call TRBJ1-1; 8 bases are shared with TRBD1. Germline values: CDR1 MDHEN, CDR2 SYDVKM. The CDR3 contains 18 residues. J lost 5 bases, V lost 2 bases, and 16 bases had no gene match. The CDR3 nucleotides read TGTGCCAGCAGTTTAAGGTTACAGGGGGGCGGTCAAAAGACTGAAGCTTTCTTT. Translated: CASSLRLQGGGQKTEAFF.

This chain connects TRBV15 to TRBJ2-1; no definite D call. V lost 0 bases to trimming and J lost 7 bases, with 7 bases between them. This CDR3 comprises 13 residues. Germline CDR1 and CDR2: LNHNV and YYDKDF (reference sequence). The CDR3 sequence: CATSRDQRNEQFF. CDR3 nucleotide sequence: TGTGCCACCAGCAGAGATCAGAGGAATGAGCAGTTCTTC.

This rearrangement joins TRBV5-6 to TRBJ2-4, with D possibly TRBD2 on 7 matching bases. Germline assignment: CDR1 SGHDT and CDR2 YYEEEE. The CDR3 consists of 14 residues. The V gene lost 1 base and the J gene lost 8 bases, with 13 bases spanning the gap. CDR3 sequence (DNA): TGTGCCAGCAGCTTGACGGGGGCGGGGGACATTCAGTACTTC. Translating gives CASSLTGAGDIQYF.

The rearrangement links TRBV4-1 to TRBJ2-1, with D hard to call. Germline CDR1 is MGHRA and CDR2 is YSYEKL. The length of the CDR3 is 12 residues. The V gene lost 4 bases and the J gene lost 7 bases, with 8 bases spanning the gap. CDR3 sequence (DNA): TGCGCCAGCAGCCCCCACCGGAATGAGCAGTTCTTC. As protein: CASSPHRNEQFF.

This chain joins TRBV5-1 and TRBJ1-4; D may be TRBD1 (5 bases). Trimming removed 4 bases from V and 1 base from J, with 11 bases in between. CDR1 and CDR2 from the germline V gene are SGHRS and YFSETQ. This CDR3 comprises 15 residues. This CDR3 is CASSPLQGTNEKLFF. The CDR3, as DNA: TGCGCCAGCAGCCCCCTGCAGGGAACTAATGAAAAACTGTTTTTT. Looking up the rest from reference TRBV5-1 and TRBJ1-4 gives the full variable domain: KAGVTQTPRYLIKTRGQQVTLSCSPISGHRSVSWYQQTPGQGLQFLFEYFSETQRNKGNFPGRFSGRQFSNSRSEMNVSTLELGDSALYLCASSPLQGTNEKLFFGSGTQLSVL.

The CDR3 is CASSSNLVTQGPETQYF. CDR3 in DNA: TGCGCCAGCAGCTCCAACCTAGTAACACAGGGCCCAGAGACCCAGTACTTC. The chain has TRBV5-1 and TRBJ2-5; D might be TRBD1 (6 bases). The CDR3 has 17 amino acids. Trimming took 3 bases from V and 4 from J, leaving 22 bases between them. The germline gives CDR1 SGHRS, CDR2 YFSETQ.

This chain joins TRBV9 and TRBJ2-1, with 10 bases that match TRBD1. Germline loops: CDR1 SGDLS, CDR2 YYNGEE. J gave up 1 base and V 2 bases, and 24 bases lay outside the gene matches. The CDR3 contains 23 residues. CDR3 loop: CASSVGRDRGRGRYSRSYNEQFF. The DNA for the CDR3 is TGTGCCAGCAGCGTCGGAAGGGACAGGGGTCGGGGCCGGTATTCACGGTCCTACAATGAGCAGTTCTTC.

V usage is TRBV29-1 and J usage is TRBJ1-1; tentatively, D is TRBD1 (6 bases). The V gene's germline CDR1 is SQVTM and CDR2 ANQGSEA. V was cut by 7 bases and J by 2 bases, with 14 bases left in between. This CDR3 region has 13 residues. The CDR3 spells CSAHRTVNTEAFF. CDR3 coding DNA: TGCAGCGCACACCGGACAGTAAACACTGAAGCTTTCTTT.

Points on this clone: Other nucleotide sequences from this sample produce the same CDR3. The chain employs TRBV5-1 and TRBJ2-3; weak D call: TRBD1 (5 bases). Germline V lookup: CDR1 SGHRS, CDR2 YFSETQ. Between the trimmed V and J ends, which lost 5 bases and 1 base, there was a span of 5 bases. The CDR3 spans 12 residues. CDR3 coding DNA: TGCGCCAGCAGAGGGGGCACAGATACGCAGTATTTT. It specifies CASRGGTDTQYF.

The CDR3: CASSRMELGEQYF. The CDR3 nucleotides read TGTGCCAGCAGCCGGATGGAGTTGGGCGAGCAGTACTTC. This sequence joins TRBV3-1 (or the pseudogene TRBV3-2) and TRBJ2-7; D is ambiguous. The CDR3 is made up of 13 amino acids. Trimming cost V 4 bases and J 6 bases, with 13 bases left between them. Per the germline V gene, CDR1 is LGHDT and CDR2 is YNNKEL (reference sequence).

CDR3: CASSLSLGRPGYSYNEQFF. The CDR3, as DNA: TGTGCCAGCAGCTTAAGTCTTGGGAGACCAGGTTATTCCTACAATGAGCAGTTCTTC. The chain links TRBV11-2 to TRBJ2-1, with D perhaps matching TRBD2 (5 bases). This CDR3 has 19 residues. Germline V gives CDR1 SGHAT, CDR2 FQNNGV. V shed 2 bases and J shed 1 base, with 21 bases lying between them.

The chain employs TRBV25-1 and TRBJ1-4; D is possibly TRBD1 (5 bases). CDR1 MGHDK and CDR2 SYGVNS come from the germline V gene. V was cut by 8 bases and J by 8 bases, with 12 bases left in between. The CDR3 runs 12 residues. CDR3 loop: CASGDSREKLFF. The CDR3 nucleotides read TGTGCCAGCGGCGACAGTCGCGAAAAACTGTTTTTT.

This chain links TRBV21-1 with TRBJ2-2; the table's D gene call, TRBD2, was not cross checked with the DNA. TRBV21-1 has pseudogene status. The CDR3 contains 14 residues. The CDR3 nucleotides are TGTGCCAGCAGCGAGTCTAGCAAGACCGGGGAGCTGTTTTTT. Protein product: CASSESSKTGELFF.

The chain employs TRBV28 and TRBJ1-1, with D perhaps TRBD1 (5 bases). The CDR3 totals 15 residues. V dropped 3 bases and J dropped 1 base, with 12 bases sitting between them. In germline, CDR1 is MDHEN, CDR2 SYDVKM. CDR3 protein: CASSFRARANTEAFF. The CDR3 region has the DNA TGTGCCAGCAGTTTTCGAGCCAGGGCGAACACTGAAGCTTTCTTT.

The chain recombines TRBV13 with TRBJ1-3; 11 nucleotides align to TRBD1. The CDR3 totals 17 residues. Germline CDR1 reads PRHDT; CDR2 reads FYEKMQ (reference sequence). The V segment lost 1 base and the J segment 1 base; nucleotides outside the gene matches: 3. CDR3 sequence reads: CASSLAGQGASGNTIYF. CDR3 nucleotide sequence: TGTGCCAGCAGCTTAGCAGGACAGGGGGCTTCTGGAAACACCATATATTTT.

This chain joins TRBV27 and TRBJ1-5; the D is unclear. Germline CDR1 is MNHEY and CDR2 is SMNVEV (reference sequence). This CDR3 contains 12 residues. V was clipped by 6 bases and J by 2 bases, with 5 bases between them. In DNA form, the CDR3 reads TGTGCCAGCAGCCGAGGCAATCAGCCCCAGCATTTT. Its translation is CASSRGNQPQHF.